This TCR beta chain was profiled in a study of tumor-infiltrating lymphocytes in primary liver carcinoma. Study results and caveats: The study used bulk unsorted samples and so did not compare CD4+ and CD8+ repertoires.

Total RNA (around 500 ng) served as template for TCR beta cDNA synthesis primed by a constant-region primer. Researchers made the TCR beta libraries by running three nested multiplex PCR rounds with slightly modified ARM-PCR. Rounds one and two of PCR, each of roughly 11 cycles, were primed with TRBV1-TRBV30 forward primers and a C-beta reverse primer. TCRdb re-called the multiplex PCR reads with MiXCR, one entry per CDR3 protein. This repertoire shows about 320,000 distinct CDR3 sequences, roughly 60% found once; its top ten account for roughly 9%. Unsorted whole blood served as the source of blood RNA, and germline DNA was extracted as well. On this clonotype: Its target is not known. The junction and the germline gene differ at one end; a read error may be behind it.

The CDR3 extends over 13 amino acids. The germline V gene has CDR1 SQVTM and CDR2 ANQGSEA. Sequenced input: peripheral blood. This receptor was taken from a man aged 40-49 years with primary liver carcinoma and hepatitis B virus infection. The V gene is TRBV29-1, the J gene TRBJ2-7; tentatively, D is TRBD1 or TRBD2 (5 bases each). The CDR3 bases are TGCAGCGGTTCGAAGACAGACGACTACAAGCAGTACTTC. Protein product: CSGSKTDDYKQYF.